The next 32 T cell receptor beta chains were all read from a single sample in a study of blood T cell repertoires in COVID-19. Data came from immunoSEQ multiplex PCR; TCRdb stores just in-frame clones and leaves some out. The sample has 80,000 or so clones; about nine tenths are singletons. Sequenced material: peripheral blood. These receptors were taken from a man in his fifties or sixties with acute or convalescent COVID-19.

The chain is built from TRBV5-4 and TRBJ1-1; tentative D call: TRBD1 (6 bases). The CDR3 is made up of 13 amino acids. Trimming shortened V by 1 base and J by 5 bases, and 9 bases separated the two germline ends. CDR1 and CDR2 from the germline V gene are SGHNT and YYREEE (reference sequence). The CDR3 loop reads CASSLTQGTEAFF. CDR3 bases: TGTGCCAGCAGCTTGACGCAGGGGACTGAAGCTTTCTTT.

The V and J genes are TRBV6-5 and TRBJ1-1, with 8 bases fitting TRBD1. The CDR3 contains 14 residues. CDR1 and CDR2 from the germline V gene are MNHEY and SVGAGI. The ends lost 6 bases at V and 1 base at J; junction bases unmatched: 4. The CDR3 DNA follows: TGTGCCAGCAGAAAAGACAGGGGGAACACTGAAGCTTTCTTT. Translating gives CASRKDRGNTEAFF.

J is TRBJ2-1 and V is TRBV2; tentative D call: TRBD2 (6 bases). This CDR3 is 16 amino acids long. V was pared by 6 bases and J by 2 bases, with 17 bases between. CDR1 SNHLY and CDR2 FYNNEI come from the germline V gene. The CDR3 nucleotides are TGTGCCAGCAGCCCCGGGCGGGGCGGGGCCTACAATGAGCAGTTCTTC. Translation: CASSPGRGGAYNEQFF.

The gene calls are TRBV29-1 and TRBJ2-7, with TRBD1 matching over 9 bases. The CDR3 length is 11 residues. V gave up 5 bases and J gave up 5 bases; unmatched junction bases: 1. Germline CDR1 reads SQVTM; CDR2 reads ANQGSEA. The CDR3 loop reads CSVRTGDEQYF. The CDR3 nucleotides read TGCAGCGTTAGGACAGGGGACGAGCAGTACTTC.

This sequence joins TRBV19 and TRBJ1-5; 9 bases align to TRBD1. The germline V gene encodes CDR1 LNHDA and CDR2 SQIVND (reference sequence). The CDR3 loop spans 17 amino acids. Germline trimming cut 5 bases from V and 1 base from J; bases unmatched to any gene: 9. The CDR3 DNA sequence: TGTGCCAGTAGTGTCCGGGACAGGGTATTGAGCAATCAGCCCCAGCATTTT. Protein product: CASSVRDRVLSNQPQHF. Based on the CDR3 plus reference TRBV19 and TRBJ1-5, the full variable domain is DGGITQSPKYLFRKEGQNVTLSCEQNLNHDAMYWYRQDPGQGLRLIYYSQIVNDFQKGDIAEGYSVSREKKESFPLTVTSAQKNPTAFYLCASSVRDRVLSNQPQHFGDGTRLSIL.

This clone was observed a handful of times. The CDR3: CASSLEGNSPLHF. CDR3 DNA sequence: TGTGCCAGCAGCTTGGAGGGGAATTCACCCCTCCACTTT. The V and J genes are TRBV5-4 and TRBJ1-6; a weak D match, TRBD1 (5 bases). V lost 0 bases and J 7 bases, leaving 5 bases between the germline ends. CDR3 length: 13 residues. Germline assignment: CDR1 SGHNT and CDR2 YYREEE (reference sequence).

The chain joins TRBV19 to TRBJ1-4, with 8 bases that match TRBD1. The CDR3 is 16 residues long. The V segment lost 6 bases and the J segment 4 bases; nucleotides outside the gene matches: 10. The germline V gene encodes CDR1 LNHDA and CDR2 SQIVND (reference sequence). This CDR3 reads CASSPSTGGDNEKLFF. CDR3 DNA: TGTGCCAGTAGCCCGAGTACAGGGGGTGATAATGAAAAACTGTTTTTT.

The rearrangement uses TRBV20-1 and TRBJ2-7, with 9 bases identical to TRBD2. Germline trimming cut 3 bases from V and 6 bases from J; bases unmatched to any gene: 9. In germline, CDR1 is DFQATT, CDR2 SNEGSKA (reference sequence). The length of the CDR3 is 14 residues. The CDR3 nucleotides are TGCAGTGCTAGTGTTAGCGGGAGTCGTAGCGAGCAGTACTTC. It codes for CSASVSGSRSEQYF.

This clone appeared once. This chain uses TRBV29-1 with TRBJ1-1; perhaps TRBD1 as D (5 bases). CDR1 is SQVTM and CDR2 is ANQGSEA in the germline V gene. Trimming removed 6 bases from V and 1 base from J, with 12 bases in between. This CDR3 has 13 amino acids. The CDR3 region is CSVPREGNTEAFF. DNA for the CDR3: TGCAGCGTACCCAGGGAGGGGAACACTGAAGCTTTCTTT. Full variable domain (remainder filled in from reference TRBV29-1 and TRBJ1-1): SAVISQKPSRDICQRGTSLTIQCQVDSQVTMMFWYRQQPGQSLTLIATANQGSEATYESGFVIDKFPISRPNLTFSTLTVSNMSPEDSSIYLCSVPREGNTEAFFGQGTRLTVV.

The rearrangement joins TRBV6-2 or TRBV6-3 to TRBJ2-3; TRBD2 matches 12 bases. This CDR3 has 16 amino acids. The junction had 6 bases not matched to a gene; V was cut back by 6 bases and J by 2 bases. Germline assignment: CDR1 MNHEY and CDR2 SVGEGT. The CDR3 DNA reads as TGTGCCAGCAGCCAACTAGCGGGGGGCCTCACAGATACGCAGTATTTT. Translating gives CASSQLAGGLTDTQYF.

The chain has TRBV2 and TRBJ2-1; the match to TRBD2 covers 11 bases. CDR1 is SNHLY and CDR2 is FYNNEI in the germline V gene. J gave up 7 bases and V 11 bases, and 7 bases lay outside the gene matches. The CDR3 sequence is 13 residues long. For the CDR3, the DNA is TGTGCCGACACTAGCGGGAGAGGGAATGAGCAGTTCTTC. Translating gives CADTSGRGNEQFF.

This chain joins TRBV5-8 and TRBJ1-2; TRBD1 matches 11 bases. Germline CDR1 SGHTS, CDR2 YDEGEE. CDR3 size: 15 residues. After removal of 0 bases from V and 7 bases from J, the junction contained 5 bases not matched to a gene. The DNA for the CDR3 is TGTGCCAGCAGCTTGGGAGGGACAGGGGGTCCTGGCTACACCTTC. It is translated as CASSLGGTGGPGYTF.

The CDR3 here is CASSREGRTDTQYF. In nucleotides, the CDR3 is TGTGCCAGCAGCCGGGAGGGGCGCACAGATACGCAGTATTTT. The V and J genes are TRBV28 and TRBJ2-3; TRBD2 aligns across 8 bases. Germline CDR1 is MDHEN and CDR2 is SYDVKM. This CDR3 has 14 amino acids. Trimming at V came to 6 bases and at J to 1 base, leaving 3 bases not matched to a gene.

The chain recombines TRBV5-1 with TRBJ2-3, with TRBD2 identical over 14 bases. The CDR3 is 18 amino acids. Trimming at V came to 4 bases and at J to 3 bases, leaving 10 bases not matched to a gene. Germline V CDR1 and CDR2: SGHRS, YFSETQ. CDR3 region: CASSARLAGGQLTDTQYF. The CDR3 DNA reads TGCGCCAGCAGCGCCAGACTAGCGGGGGGGCAACTAACAGATACGCAGTATTTT.

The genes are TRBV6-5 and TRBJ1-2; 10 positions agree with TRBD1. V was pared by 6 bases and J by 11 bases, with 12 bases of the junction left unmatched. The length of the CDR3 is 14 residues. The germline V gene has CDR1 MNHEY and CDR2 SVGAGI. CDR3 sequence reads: CASSMVGTGEVYTF. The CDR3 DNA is TGTGCCAGCAGCATGGTCGGGACAGGGGAGGTGTACACCTTC.

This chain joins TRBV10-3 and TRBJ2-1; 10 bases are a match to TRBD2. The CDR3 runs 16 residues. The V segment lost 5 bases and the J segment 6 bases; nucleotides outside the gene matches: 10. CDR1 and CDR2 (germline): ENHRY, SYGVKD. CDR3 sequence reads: CAISSSSGSLPNEQFF. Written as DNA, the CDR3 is TGTGCCATCAGTTCCTCTAGCGGGAGTCTCCCCAATGAGCAGTTCTTC.

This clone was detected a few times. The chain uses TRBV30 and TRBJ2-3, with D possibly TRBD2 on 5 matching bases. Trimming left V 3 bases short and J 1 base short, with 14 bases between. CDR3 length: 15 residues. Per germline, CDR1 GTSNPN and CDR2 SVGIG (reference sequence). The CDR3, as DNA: TGTGCCTGGAGAGGAGTGCGGGCGGGCACAGATACGCAGTATTTT. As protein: CAWRGVRAGTDTQYF.

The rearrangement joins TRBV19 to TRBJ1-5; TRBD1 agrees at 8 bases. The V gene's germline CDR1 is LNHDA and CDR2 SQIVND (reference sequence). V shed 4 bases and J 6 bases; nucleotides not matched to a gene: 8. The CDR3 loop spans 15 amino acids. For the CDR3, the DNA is TGTGCCAGTAGTAGGGACGGACAGGGTCGTCAGCCCCAGCATTTT. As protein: CASSRDGQGRQPQHF.

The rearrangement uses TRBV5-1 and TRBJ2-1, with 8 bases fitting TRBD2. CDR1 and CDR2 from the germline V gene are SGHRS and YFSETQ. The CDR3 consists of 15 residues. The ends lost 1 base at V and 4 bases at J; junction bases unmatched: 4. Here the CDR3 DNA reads TGCGCCAGCAGCTTGTCGGGGGGGCCATACAATGAGCAGTTCTTC. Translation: CASSLSGGPYNEQFF.

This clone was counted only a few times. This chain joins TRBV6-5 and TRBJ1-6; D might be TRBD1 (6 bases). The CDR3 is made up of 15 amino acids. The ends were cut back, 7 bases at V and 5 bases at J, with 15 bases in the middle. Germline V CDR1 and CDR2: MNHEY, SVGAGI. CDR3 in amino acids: CASKGEQFNNSPLHF. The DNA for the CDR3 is TGTGCCAGCAAGGGGGAACAGTTCAATAATTCACCCCTCCACTTT.

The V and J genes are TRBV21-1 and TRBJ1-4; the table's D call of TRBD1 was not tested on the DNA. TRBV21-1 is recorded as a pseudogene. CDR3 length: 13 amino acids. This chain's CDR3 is CASNTTGGAVLFF. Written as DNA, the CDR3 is TGTGCCAGCAATACGACAGGGGGAGCGGTGCTGTTTTTT.

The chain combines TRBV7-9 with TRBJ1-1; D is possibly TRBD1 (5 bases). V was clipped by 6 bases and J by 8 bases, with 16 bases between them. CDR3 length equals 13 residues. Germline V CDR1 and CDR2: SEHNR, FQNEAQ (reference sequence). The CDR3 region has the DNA TGTGCCAGCAGGCCTCCAGGACACGGGGAAGCTTTCTTT. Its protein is CASRPPGHGEAFF.

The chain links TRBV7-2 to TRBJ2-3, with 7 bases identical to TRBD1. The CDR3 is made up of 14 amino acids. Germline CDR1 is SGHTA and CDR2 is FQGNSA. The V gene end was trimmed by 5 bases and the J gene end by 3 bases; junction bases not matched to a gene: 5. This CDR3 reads CASSKGGTTDTQYF. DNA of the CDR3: TGTGCCAGCAGCAAAGGGGGCACAACAGATACGCAGTATTTT.

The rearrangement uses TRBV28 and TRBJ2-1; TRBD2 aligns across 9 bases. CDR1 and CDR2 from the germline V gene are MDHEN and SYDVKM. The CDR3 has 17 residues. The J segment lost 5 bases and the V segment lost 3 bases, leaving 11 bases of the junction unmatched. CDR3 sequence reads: CASSFVSGLARHNEQFF. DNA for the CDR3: TGTGCCAGCAGTTTCGTCTCCGGACTAGCGAGACACAATGAGCAGTTCTTC.

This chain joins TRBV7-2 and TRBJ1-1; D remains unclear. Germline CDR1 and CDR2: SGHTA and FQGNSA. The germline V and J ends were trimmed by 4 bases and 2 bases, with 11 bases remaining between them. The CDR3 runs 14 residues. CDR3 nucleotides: TGTGCCAGCAGCTCCGGACTGGGAAACACTGAAGCTTTCTTT. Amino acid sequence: CASSSGLGNTEAFF. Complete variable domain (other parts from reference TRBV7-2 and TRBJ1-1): GAGVSQSPSNKVTEKGKDVELRCDPISGHTALYWYRQSLGQGLEFLIYFQGNSAPDKSGLPSDRFSAERTGGSVSTLTIQRTQQEDSAVYLCASSSGLGNTEAFFGQGTRLTVV.

The CDR3 reads CASRSWTGAYEQYF. Here the CDR3 DNA reads TGTGCCAGCAGATCTTGGACAGGGGCCTACGAGCAGTACTTC. V usage is TRBV27 and J usage is TRBJ2-7; 9 bases align to TRBD1. With V trimmed by 6 bases and J by 2 bases, 5 bases remained unmatched. The V gene's germline CDR1 is MNHEY and CDR2 SMNVEV (reference sequence). This CDR3 region has 14 residues.

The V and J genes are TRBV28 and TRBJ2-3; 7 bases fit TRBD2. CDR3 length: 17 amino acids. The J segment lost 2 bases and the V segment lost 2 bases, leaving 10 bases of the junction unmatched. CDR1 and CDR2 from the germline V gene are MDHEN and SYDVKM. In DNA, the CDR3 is TGTGCCAGCAGTTTAAGGGCGCTAGCGGAGATCACAGATACGCAGTATTTT. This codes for CASSLRALAEITDTQYF.

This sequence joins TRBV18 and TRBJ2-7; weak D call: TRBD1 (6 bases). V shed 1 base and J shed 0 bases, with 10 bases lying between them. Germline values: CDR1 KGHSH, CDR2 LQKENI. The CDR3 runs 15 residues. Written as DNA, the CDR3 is TGTGCCAGCTCACCACGCGCGGACAGCTCCTACGAGCAGTACTTC. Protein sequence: CASSPRADSSYEQYF.

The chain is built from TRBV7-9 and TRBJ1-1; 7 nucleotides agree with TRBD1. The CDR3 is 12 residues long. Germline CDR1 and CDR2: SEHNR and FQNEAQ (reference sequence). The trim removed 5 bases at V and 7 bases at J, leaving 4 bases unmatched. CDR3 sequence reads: CASSEGAYEAFF. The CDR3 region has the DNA TGTGCCAGCAGCGAGGGGGCGTATGAAGCTTTCTTT.

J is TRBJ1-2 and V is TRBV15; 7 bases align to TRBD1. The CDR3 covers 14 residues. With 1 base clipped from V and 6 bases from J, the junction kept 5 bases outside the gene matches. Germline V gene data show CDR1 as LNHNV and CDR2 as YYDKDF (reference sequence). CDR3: CATSRGTGGDGYTF. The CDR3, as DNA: TGTGCCACCAGCAGAGGGACAGGAGGAGATGGCTACACCTTC.

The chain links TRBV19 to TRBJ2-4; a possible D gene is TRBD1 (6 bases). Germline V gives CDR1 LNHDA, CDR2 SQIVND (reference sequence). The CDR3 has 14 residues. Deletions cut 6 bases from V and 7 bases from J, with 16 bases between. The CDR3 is CASSFGQNRNIQYF. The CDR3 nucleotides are TGTGCCAGTAGCTTCGGACAGAATCGTAACATTCAGTACTTC.

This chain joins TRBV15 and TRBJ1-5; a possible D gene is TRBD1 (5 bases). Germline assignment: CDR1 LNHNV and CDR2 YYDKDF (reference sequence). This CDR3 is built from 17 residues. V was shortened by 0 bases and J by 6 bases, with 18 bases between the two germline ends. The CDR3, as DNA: TGTGCCACCAGCAGAGATTTGCGCAGGGAGGTTGGTCAGCCCCAGCATTTT. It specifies CATSRDLRREVGQPQHF.